The T cell receptor (beta chain) described here comes from a study of T cell responses to AZD1222 COVID-19 vaccine. Sequencing was performed with immunoSEQ multiplex PCR; in TCRdb, only in-frame clones are kept and a portion is missing. The sample shows about 150,000 clones, roughly nine tenths of them seen only once. The CDR3 loop spans 15 amino acids. V was clipped by 0 bases and J by 1 base, with 11 bases between them. Germline-derived CDR1 and CDR2 are SGDLS and YYNGEE. The chain couples TRBV9 to TRBJ2-7; the D is unclear. Specimen: peripheral blood, collected 28 days after the second AZD1222 dose. The sequence was obtained from an adult who received the AZD1222 COVID-19 vaccine. The CDR3 protein is CASSVAATRSYEQYF. The CDR3 DNA reads TGTGCCAGCAGCGTAGCGGCAACCAGATCCTACGAGCAGTACTTC.